This TCR beta chain came from a study of Graves' ophthalmopathy and Graves' hyperthyroidism (dated by TCRdb to 2017 to 2018). For the study in its entirety: Peripheral blood samples were taken at the time of initial diagnosis, before any treatment was given. In roughly 6 hyperthyroidism patients, the T-cell repertoires found in thyroid tissue were compared with those found in blood. For independent validation, a separate cohort was made up of 18 hyperthyroidism patients plus 17 patients who later progressed from hyperthyroidism to ophthalmopathy. In total, approximately 140 blood samples were TCR-sequenced: fewer than 50 ophthalmopathy, about 75 hyperthyroidism and approximately 17 hyperthyroidism-to-ophthalmopathy patients. A discovery set of 90 to 100 patients (around 40 ophthalmopathy, approximately 58 stable hyperthyroidism) was enrolled to explore V-J signatures distinguishing ophthalmopathy from hyperthyroidism. The study used TCR beta repertoire signatures to distinguish Graves' ophthalmopathy from Graves' hyperthyroidism and to predict progression to ophthalmopathy. Following sampling, methimazole starting at 30 mg daily was administered to hyperthyroidism patients, and high-dose intravenous methylprednisolone was administered to ophthalmopathy patients.

Here is what the overall study found, with its caveats: Most of the expanded thyroid clonotypes with a frequency above 0.001 were also detected in blood, and it was suggested that the thyroid immune response may be reflected by blood repertoires. Ophthalmopathy was separated from stable hyperthyroidism by the 13-signature model with around 88% sensitivity and about 83% specificity in cross-validation and with 80%/75% in the test set. In validation, the model predicted ophthalmopathy progression with 55% to 71% sensitivity and around 72% specificity; eleven to twelve predicted patients were CT-confirmed with GO in a median of around 6 months. No statistical method was used to predetermine the sample size, and group allocation was not hidden from the investigators.

TCR beta CDR3 regions were amplified from RNA transcripts for repertoire sequencing. HTBI primers and the Qiagen OneStep RT-PCR kit were used in a first-round RT-PCR, which was followed by a second-round multiplex PCR, size selection and purification. Sequencing of the libraries was carried out on an Illumina HiSeq2000 in paired-end mode with 100 bp reads. As for the original processing: Reads were processed with SOAPnuke, discarding reads with adapters, uncalled bases, mean Phred below 15, or no exact constant-primer or identifier match. High-quality paired reads were merged with COPE v1.2.5. Each unique nucleotide sequence was defined as a clonotype, and clonotypes were aligned to IMGT TRB V, D and J references with MiTCR v1.1. Analysis was restricted to V-J combinations with a frequency above 0.0001, which covered about 99% of repertoires. For each V-J combination, a TCR clonal expansion and chaos score was defined as F50 clonal expansion divided by the chaos observed in the TCRdist matrix. Welch's t-statistics and random forest were used to reduce features to some 13 V-J combinations, which were fed into a naive Bayes classifier. Thyroid-blood repertoire similarity was quantified with the Morisita-Horn index. TCRdb passed the public sequencing reads through fastp at Q25 and MiXCR, retaining productive beta sequences. Under each unique CDR3 protein, matching rows form one entry showing the most common genes and DNA. The V and J calls were not made by the authors but by TCRdb's processing. For this sample the table gives 200,000 to 250,000 distinct CDR3 sequences, of which around 45% were detected only once. The ten largest clonotypes hold about half of the sample.

As regards this clonotype: The antigen this receptor binds is unknown. Per-base qualities were not stored, and no clone one base away is much larger.

CDR1 and CDR2, per the germline V gene (reference sequence), are DFQATT and SNEGSKA. V is trimmed back by 6 bases and J by 1 base, and the junction contains 4 bases that no gene match accounts for. The CDR3 holds 13 amino acids from the cysteine to the phenylalanine. Only the CDR3 region is kept as DNA, spanning 39 bases read in frame from base 1. Patients with ophthalmopathy had moderately to severely active disease, with a Clinical Activity Score of 3 or more, a NOSPECS grade of 4 or more, and a disease duration of less than 3 months. Patients were excluded if they had other autoimmune diseases, uncontrolled infections, pregnancy or lactation. Clinical symptoms, serum thyroxine, TRAb, thyroid ultrasound and orbital computed tomography formed the basis of the diagnosis. Using Ficoll-Paque density gradient centrifugation, PBMCs were isolated from about 9.4 ml of fresh peripheral blood. Trizol reagent was used to extract the total RNA, and its quality was then checked on an Agilent 2100 Bioanalyzer.

The material sequenced was peripheral blood. The chain employs TRBV20-1 and TRBJ2-5; TRBD1 agrees with 8 junctional bases. The receptor's source is an adult man with Graves' ophthalmopathy. In nucleotides, the sequence is TGCAGTGCCCTTGGGACAGGCCAAGAGACCCAGTACTTC. This yields the protein CSALGTGQETQYF.